These T cell receptor beta chains were read from a single sample in a study of T-cell memory formation after mild COVID-19. TCRdb recomputed calls from the 5' RACE reads with MiXCR, one row per CDR3 protein. The data show 98,000 or so distinct CDR3 sequences, roughly a sixth seen once. Source material: PBMCs or a T cell subset sorted from them (not recorded which). These receptors came from a man younger than 30 who had mild COVID-19 (a few samples of this study predate the infection). Cell type and time point are not known. Each CDR3 is given with its conserved first and last residue. Fields, in order: CDR3 length, clone size, D gene, J gene, V gene, CDR3 protein, CDR3 DNA. The D gene is left open where the match is weak. Clone size is not always given. Where it is, it says once, few, many or a class for expanded clones.

CDR3 length: 12; clone size: few; D gene: .; J gene: TRBJ2-7; V gene: TRBV2; CDR3 protein: CASQQSSYEQYF; CDR3 DNA: TGTGCCAGCCAACAGAGTTCCTACGAGCAGTACTTC
CDR3 length: 18; clone size: .; D gene: .; J gene: TRBJ1-5; V gene: TRBV6-5; CDR3 protein: CASTPRGAVLLSNQPQHF; CDR3 DNA: TGTGCCAGCACCCCGAGGGGGGCCGTATTATTGTCCAATCAGCCCCAGCATTTT
CDR3 length: 15; clone size: .; D gene: .; J gene: TRBJ2-7; V gene: TRBV7-2; CDR3 protein: CASSPGGSSSYEQYF; CDR3 DNA: TGTGCCAGCAGCCCCGGAGGGTCTAGCTCCTACGAGCAGTACTTC
CDR3 length: 15; clone size: few; D gene: .; J gene: TRBJ1-4; V gene: TRBV6-5; CDR3 protein: CASSYSGSSSEKLFF; CDR3 DNA: TGTGCCAGCAGTTACTCGGGGAGTTCAAGTGAAAAACTGTTTTTT
CDR3 length: 16; clone size: few; D gene: TRBD2; J gene: TRBJ2-2; V gene: TRBV5-1; CDR3 protein: CASSLLAGANTGELFF; CDR3 DNA: TGCGCCAGCAGCCTGCTAGCGGGGGCTAACACCGGGGAGCTGTTTTTT
CDR3 length: 15; clone size: .; D gene: .; J gene: TRBJ2-3; V gene: TRBV20-1; CDR3 protein: CSVRPGTSSTDTQYF; CDR3 DNA: TGCAGTGTTCGACCCGGGACCTCGAGTACAGATACGCAGTATTTT
CDR3 length: 13; clone size: .; D gene: .; J gene: TRBJ1-2; V gene: TRBV5-5; CDR3 protein: CASSRARGYGYTF; CDR3 DNA: TGTGCCAGCAGCCGAGCTAGGGGCTATGGCTACACCTTC
CDR3 length: 17; clone size: .; D gene: TRBD2; J gene: TRBJ2-3; V gene: TRBV5-8; CDR3 protein: CASSPYRTSGTTDTQYF; CDR3 DNA: TGTGCCAGCAGCCCCTACAGGACTAGCGGTACCACAGATACGCAGTATTTT
CDR3 length: 17; clone size: few; D gene: TRBD2; J gene: TRBJ2-3; V gene: TRBV5-1; CDR3 protein: CASSLPSGGVSTDTQYF; CDR3 DNA: TGCGCCAGCAGCTTACCTAGCGGGGGGGTAAGCACAGATACGCAGTATTTT
CDR3 length: 12; clone size: few; D gene: .; J gene: TRBJ1-2; V gene: TRBV12-3/TRBV12-4; CDR3 protein: CASSLGGRGYTF; CDR3 DNA: TGTGCCAGCAGTTTGGGGGGCCGCGGCTACACCTTC
CDR3 length: 16; clone size: .; D gene: .; J gene: TRBJ2-3; V gene: TRBV7-2; CDR3 protein: CASSSPRGATTDTQYF; CDR3 DNA: TGTGCCAGCAGCTCTCCCCGGGGGGCTACAACAGATACGCAGTATTTT
CDR3 length: 15; clone size: .; D gene: .; J gene: TRBJ1-6; V gene: TRBV9; CDR3 protein: CASSARGGRNSPLHF; CDR3 DNA: TGTGCCAGCAGCGCGAGGGGGGGCCGTAATTCACCCCTCCACTTT
CDR3 length: 12; clone size: .; D gene: .; J gene: TRBJ1-5; V gene: TRBV15; CDR3 protein: CATSRADQPQHF; CDR3 DNA: TGTGCCACCAGCAGAGCAGATCAGCCCCAGCATTTT
CDR3 length: 15; clone size: .; D gene: .; J gene: TRBJ1-6; V gene: TRBV5-1; CDR3 protein: CASSSGGGPSSPLHF; CDR3 DNA: TGCGCCAGCAGCTCTGGGGGAGGACCGTCCTCACCCCTCCACTTT
CDR3 length: 11; clone size: few; D gene: .; J gene: TRBJ1-1; V gene: TRBV12-3/TRBV12-4; CDR3 protein: CASSWEGEAFF; CDR3 DNA: TGTGCCAGCAGCTGGGAGGGTGAAGCTTTCTTT
CDR3 length: 16; clone size: few; D gene: .; J gene: TRBJ2-3; V gene: TRBV25-1; CDR3 protein: CASSESPGQGSDTQYF; CDR3 DNA: TGTGCCAGCAGTGAATCCCCCGGGCAGGGGTCAGATACGCAGTATTTT
CDR3 length: 15; clone size: .; D gene: .; J gene: TRBJ1-2; V gene: TRBV4-1; CDR3 protein: CASSRPGEGLFGYTF; CDR3 DNA: TGCGCCAGCAGCCGCCCGGGAGAGGGTCTCTTTGGCTACACCTTC
CDR3 length: 13; clone size: few; D gene: .; J gene: TRBJ1-2; V gene: TRBV7-2; CDR3 protein: CASSPWRNYGYTF; CDR3 DNA: TGTGCCAGCAGCCCGTGGAGGAACTATGGCTACACCTTC
CDR3 length: 16; clone size: .; D gene: .; J gene: TRBJ2-4; V gene: TRBV10-3; CDR3 protein: CAISDQEPLAKNIQYF; CDR3 DNA: TGTGCCATCAGTGATCAAGAACCTTTAGCCAAAAACATTCAGTACTTC
CDR3 length: 15; clone size: .; D gene: TRBD2; J gene: TRBJ2-1; V gene: TRBV24-1; CDR3 protein: CVTSAAGGGSNEQFF; CDR3 DNA: TGTGTCACCAGCGCTGCGGGGGGCGGGAGCAATGAGCAGTTCTTC
CDR3 length: 15; clone size: few; D gene: .; J gene: TRBJ2-2; V gene: TRBV6-2/TRBV6-3; CDR3 protein: CASSSRQRGTGELFF; CDR3 DNA: TGTGCCAGCAGTTCACGACAGAGGGGCACCGGGGAGCTGTTTTTT
CDR3 length: 15; clone size: many; D gene: .; J gene: TRBJ2-5; V gene: TRBV29-1; CDR3 protein: CSVAPQTGLQETQYF; CDR3 DNA: TGCAGCGTTGCCCCGCAAACAGGACTCCAAGAGACCCAGTACTTC
CDR3 length: 11; clone size: few; D gene: .; J gene: TRBJ2-1; V gene: TRBV6-2/TRBV6-3; CDR3 protein: CASRSQGFQIF; CDR3 DNA: TGTGCCAGCAGATCCCAGGGATTTCAAATCTTC
CDR3 length: 14; clone size: many; D gene: .; J gene: TRBJ2-3; V gene: TRBV4-3; CDR3 protein: CASSQEPGTDTQYF; CDR3 DNA: TGCGCCAGCAGCCAAGAGCCAGGGACAGATACGCAGTATTTT
CDR3 length: 13; clone size: .; D gene: .; J gene: TRBJ2-1; V gene: TRBV7-2; CDR3 protein: CASSTGLNNEQFF; CDR3 DNA: TGTGCCAGCAGCACGGGACTCAACAATGAGCAGTTCTTC
CDR3 length: 14; clone size: few; D gene: .; J gene: TRBJ2-1; V gene: TRBV5-1; CDR3 protein: CASREGDIRNEQFF; CDR3 DNA: TGCGCCAGCAGAGAGGGCGACATCCGCAATGAGCAGTTCTTC
CDR3 length: 13; clone size: many; D gene: .; J gene: TRBJ2-5; V gene: TRBV12-3/TRBV12-4; CDR3 protein: CASTGTPQETQYF; CDR3 DNA: TGTGCCAGCACCGGGACACCGCAAGAGACCCAGTACTTC
CDR3 length: 13; clone size: .; D gene: .; J gene: TRBJ1-6; V gene: TRBV5-6; CDR3 protein: CASSLQLGSPLHF; CDR3 DNA: TGTGCCAGCAGCTTACAGCTGGGTTCACCCCTCCACTTT
CDR3 length: 13; clone size: .; D gene: .; J gene: TRBJ2-2; V gene: TRBV12-3/TRBV12-4; CDR3 protein: CASSWQMAGELFF; CDR3 DNA: TGTGCCAGCAGTTGGCAGATGGCCGGGGAGCTGTTTTTT
CDR3 length: 13; clone size: .; D gene: .; J gene: TRBJ2-5; V gene: TRBV11-2; CDR3 protein: CASSQGLLETQYF; CDR3 DNA: TGTGCCAGCAGCCAGGGGCTTTTGGAGACCCAGTACTTC
CDR3 length: 14; clone size: .; D gene: .; J gene: TRBJ1-2; V gene: TRBV6-2/TRBV6-3; CDR3 protein: CASDRPGLNYGYTF; CDR3 DNA: TGTGCCAGCGACCGCCCGGGACTAAACTATGGCTACACCTTC
CDR3 length: 15; clone size: .; D gene: .; J gene: TRBJ1-1; V gene: TRBV7-2; CDR3 protein: CASSSMSQGNTEAFF; CDR3 DNA: TGTGCCAGCAGCTCGATGTCCCAGGGGAACACTGAAGCTTTCTTT
CDR3 length: 18; clone size: .; D gene: TRBD2; J gene: TRBJ2-1; V gene: TRBV6-5; CDR3 protein: CASSYSFASGGVHNEQFF; CDR3 DNA: TGTGCCAGCAGTTACTCGTTTGCGAGCGGGGGTGTCCACAATGAGCAGTTCTTC
CDR3 length: 16; clone size: .; D gene: TRBD2; J gene: TRBJ2-1; V gene: TRBV9; CDR3 protein: CASSVASQGTSDEQFF; CDR3 DNA: TGTGCCAGCAGCGTAGCCTCGCAGGGAACTAGCGATGAGCAGTTCTTC
CDR3 length: 16; clone size: few; D gene: TRBD1; J gene: TRBJ1-3; V gene: TRBV5-1; CDR3 protein: CASSGWTGGSGNTIYF; CDR3 DNA: TGCGCCAGCAGCGGGTGGACAGGGGGCTCTGGAAACACCATATATTTT
CDR3 length: 16; clone size: .; D gene: TRBD1; J gene: TRBJ2-5; V gene: TRBV11-2; CDR3 protein: CASSLDWTGELETQYF; CDR3 DNA: TGTGCCAGCAGTTTGGACTGGACAGGGGAATTGGAGACCCAGTACTTC
CDR3 length: 14; clone size: .; D gene: .; J gene: TRBJ2-2; V gene: TRBV7-2; CDR3 protein: CASSLVGGAGELFF; CDR3 DNA: TGTGCCAGCAGCCTCGTAGGAGGGGCCGGGGAGCTGTTTTTT
CDR3 length: 13; clone size: .; D gene: .; J gene: TRBJ2-1; V gene: TRBV27; CDR3 protein: CASSTPRQTEQFF; CDR3 DNA: TGTGCCAGCAGTACCCCCCGACAGACTGAGCAGTTCTTC
CDR3 length: 13; clone size: once; D gene: .; J gene: TRBJ1-2; V gene: TRBV6-1; CDR3 protein: CASSKGDAYGYTF; CDR3 DNA: TGTGCCAGCAGCAAAGGGGATGCCTATGGCTACACCTTC
CDR3 length: 14; clone size: .; D gene: TRBD1; J gene: TRBJ2-2; V gene: TRBV6-4; CDR3 protein: CASSATGGAGELFF; CDR3 DNA: TGTGCCAGCAGTGCTACAGGGGGAGCCGGGGAGCTGTTTTTT
CDR3 length: 15; clone size: .; D gene: .; J gene: TRBJ1-5; V gene: TRBV6-5; CDR3 protein: CASSTYRDTISAQHF; CDR3 DNA: TGTGCCAGCAGTACGTACCGGGACACCATTTCAGCCCAGCATTTT
CDR3 length: 14; clone size: .; D gene: TRBD1; J gene: TRBJ2-5; V gene: TRBV6-2/TRBV6-3; CDR3 protein: CASGPSGGRETQYF; CDR3 DNA: TGTGCCAGCGGGCCCTCAGGGGGCCGGGAGACCCAGTACTTC
CDR3 length: 13; clone size: .; D gene: .; J gene: TRBJ1-2; V gene: TRBV20-1; CDR3 protein: CSATLYGSGGYTF; CDR3 DNA: TGCAGTGCTACCCTATATGGCTCCGGTGGCTACACCTTC
CDR3 length: 17; clone size: .; D gene: TRBD2; J gene: TRBJ2-6; V gene: TRBV5-1; CDR3 protein: CASSLDGGAAGANVLTF; CDR3 DNA: TGCGCCAGCAGCCTCGACGGGGGGGCGGCTGGGGCCAACGTCCTGACTTTC
CDR3 length: 15; clone size: .; D gene: .; J gene: TRBJ2-7; V gene: TRBV10-1; CDR3 protein: CASSDSGAPSYEQYF; CDR3 DNA: TGCGCCAGCAGTGATAGTGGGGCGCCGTCCTACGAGCAGTACTTC
CDR3 length: 15; clone size: .; D gene: TRBD1; J gene: TRBJ1-5; V gene: TRBV2; CDR3 protein: CASSESVQGDQPQHF; CDR3 DNA: TGTGCCAGCAGTGAATCCGTACAGGGGGATCAGCCCCAGCATTTT
CDR3 length: 16; clone size: few; D gene: TRBD2; J gene: TRBJ2-3; V gene: TRBV5-1; CDR3 protein: CASSRGTSGSTDTQYF; CDR3 DNA: TGCGCCAGCAGCCGGGGGACTAGCGGGAGCACAGATACGCAGTATTTT
CDR3 length: 14; clone size: few; D gene: .; J gene: TRBJ1-1; V gene: TRBV20-1; CDR3 protein: CSAPPRRGNTEAFF; CDR3 DNA: TGCAGTGCTCCGCCCCGCAGGGGGAACACTGAAGCTTTCTTT